The 7 T cell receptor beta chains given below trace back to one sample, sequenced in a study of shared clonotypes between healthy human individuals. Clones were read by immunoSEQ multiplex PCR, and TCRdb kept only the in-frame ones, dropping some. This sample yields about 2 million clones, of which roughly 94% are seen a single time; 1.2% belongs to the top ten. CD8 cells regarded as naive lacked CD45RO, were positively chosen for CCR7, and omitted terminally differentiated effector memory CD45RA+ cells. The source material was naive CD8+ T cells sorted from blood. Receptor source: a man aged 18 to 30 in good health.

The chain uses TRBV29-1 and TRBJ2-1, with a weak D call TRBD2 (5 bases). Germline V lookup: CDR1 SQVTM, CDR2 ANQGSEA. The CDR3 is made up of 15 amino acids. Trimming removed 6 bases from V and 0 bases from J, with 15 bases in between. CDR3 bases: TGCAGCGTCCAAGGCGAGGGCCCCTCCTACAATGAGCAGTTCTTC. Protein sequence: CSVQGEGPSYNEQFF.

CDR3 nucleotide sequence: TGTGCCAGTAGTATGGGTTTGGGGTCTCCTTATGGCTACACCTTC. It is translated as CASSMGLGSPYGYTF. The chain recombines TRBV19 with TRBJ1-2; D gene ambiguous. Germline-derived CDR1 and CDR2 are LNHDA and SQIVND (reference sequence). The V and J ends lost 3 bases and 5 bases respectively, with 16 bases between them. CDR3 length equals 15 residues. The full variable domain, with the rest looked up from reference TRBV19 and TRBJ1-2, is DGGITQSPKYLFRKEGQNVTLSCEQNLNHDAMYWYRQDPGQGLRLIYYSQIVNDFQKGDIAEGYSVSREKKESFPLTVTSAQKNPTAFYLCASSMGLGSPYGYTFGSGTRLTVV.

Turning to this clone: The same CDR3 is also encoded by other DNA sequences in this sample. The chain uses TRBV9 and TRBJ1-3, with D perhaps TRBD1 (5 bases). The length of the CDR3 is 15 residues. Trimming cost V 0 bases and J 0 bases, with 7 bases left between them. Germline values: CDR1 SGDLS, CDR2 YYNGEE. The CDR3 nucleotides are TGTGCCAGCAGCGTAGAGGGGAGCTCTGGAAACACCATATATTTT. Residues: CASSVEGSSGNTIYF. Combining the CDR3 with reference TRBV9 and TRBJ1-3 gives the whole variable domain DSGVTQTPKHLITATGQRVTLRCSPRSGDLSVYWYQQSLDQGLQFLIQYYNGEERAKGNILERFSAQQFPDLHSELNLSSLELGDSALYFCASSVEGSSGNTIYFGEGSWLTVV.

The rearrangement links TRBV7-9 to TRBJ2-5; D may correspond to TRBD1 or TRBD2 (6 bases each). Trimming cost V 1 base and J 5 bases, with 14 bases left between them. Germline CDR1 SEHNR, CDR2 FQNEAQ (reference sequence). The CDR3 runs to 15 residues. DNA for the CDR3: TGTGCCAGCAGCTTAGGACCGGGGGCCCGGGAGACCCAGTACTTC. Translated: CASSLGPGARETQYF.

This chain uses TRBV4-1 with TRBJ2-3, with 10 positions matching TRBD2. CDR1 and CDR2 (germline): MGHRA, YSYEKL. This CDR3 spans 16 amino acids. V lost 3 bases to trimming and J lost 1 base; unmatched junction nucleotides: 4. CDR3 sequence: CASSHLAGGGTDTQYF. The CDR3 bases are TGCGCCAGCAGCCACTTAGCGGGGGGAGGCACAGATACGCAGTATTTT.

The chain has TRBV27 and TRBJ1-5, with a weak D call TRBD1 (5 bases). The CDR3 is 14 amino acids. CDR1 is MNHEY, CDR2 SMNVEV, per germline (reference sequence). V shed 2 bases and J shed 3 bases, with 8 bases lying between them. CDR3 amino acids: CASSLRDHNQPQHF. Written as DNA, the CDR3 is TGTGCCAGCAGTTTAAGGGACCACAATCAGCCCCAGCATTTT.

This chain connects TRBV2 to TRBJ1-1, with 10 bases identical to TRBD1. Trimming took 7 bases from V and 5 from J; bases not matched to a gene: 4. The germline CDR1 and CDR2 sequences are SNHLY and FYNNEI. This CDR3 is 13 amino acids long. Here the CDR3 DNA reads TGTGCCAGCACCCGGACAGGGGGGACTGAAGCTTTCTTT. Amino acid sequence: CASTRTGGTEAFF.